This TCR beta chain was recorded in a study of identical twins. Trimming cost V 1 base and J 4 bases, with 11 bases left between them. The germline V gene has CDR1 LGHDT and CDR2 YNNKEL (reference sequence). The CDR3 spans 15 residues. This clonotype has just a few counts. MiXCR, run by TCRdb on the 5' RACE reads, gives a single entry per CDR3 protein. The table records approximately 500,000 distinct CDR3 sequences, around 24% of them present only once. The data also belong to a second study, concerning T cells expressing NK-cell markers.

The chain employs TRBV3-1 and TRBJ2-1; unclear D gene. The receptor's source is a woman under 30 in good health. Sequencing was done on a sample of CD4+ T cells sorted from blood. DNA of the CDR3: TGTGCCAGCAGCCAAGTCTTGGCTAAATACAATGAGCAGTTCTTC. Its translation: CASSQVLAKYNEQFF.